This section outlines one T cell receptor (beta chain) sequence together with its context. Its antigen is unidentified. The source of the sample is a study of CD8 T cells in Susac syndrome. Whole-study findings and limits: The study recognized that the number of individuals in its TCR sequencing and HLA analysis was relatively small.

Blood CD8+ and CD4+ T cells underwent high-throughput TCR beta sequencing. The study used treatment-naive patients who had stable or active relapsing-remitting disease as multiple sclerosis controls. After extraction with the RNeasy kit, about 0.5 to 1 ug of the RNA was reverse transcribed using random hexamers. Multiplex immunoSEQ PCR targeted 54 Vbeta and 13 Jbeta TCR beta segments. From the immunoSEQ multiplex PCR reads, TCRdb called clonotypes with MiXCR, one entry per CDR3 protein. The repertoire holds around 130,000 distinct CDR3 sequences, with approximately 95% as singletons. The specimen was CD4+ T cells from PBMCs. The clonotype comes from a human donor with multiple sclerosis.

The CDR3 reads CSVEMGRGDGYGYTF. The CDR3 coding sequence is TGCAGCGTTGAGATGGGCCGCGGGGATGGTTATGGCTACACCTTC. The chain uses TRBV29-1 and TRBJ1-2, with D uncertain. Germline lookup yields CDR1 SQVTM and CDR2 ANQGSEA. This CDR3 is built from 15 residues. With 3 bases removed from V and 5 bases from J, the gap between germline ends came to 19 bases.